This is a list of T cell receptor beta chains from one sample in a study of neurological immune-mediated disorders. A single record per CDR3 protein comes from TCRdb applying MiXCR to the 5' RACE reads. The table shows around 97,000 distinct CDR3 sequences, with 10% to 11% occurring only once. The sequencing sample was made of PBMCs. These receptors were taken from a female donor with HTLV-1-associated myelopathy (HAM/TSP). The CDR3 runs from the conserved cysteine through the conserved F or W. The D gene is left open where the match is weak. Size is stated for part of the rows, as once, few or many counts, or as a class when the clone is expanded.

d_gene: -; abundance: -; j_gene: TRBJ2-1; v_gene: TRBV5-1; CDR3nt: TGCGCCAGCAGCTTCCTTTTAGACGGGAATGAGCAGTTCTTC; CDR3aa: CASSFLLDGNEQFF
d_gene: TRBD1; abundance: -; j_gene: TRBJ2-3; v_gene: TRBV9; CDR3nt: TGTGCCAGCAGCTCGGACAGGGTTACAGATACGCAGTATTTT; CDR3aa: CASSSDRVTDTQYF
d_gene: -; abundance: many; j_gene: TRBJ1-3; v_gene: TRBV24-1; CDR3nt: TGTGCCACCAGTGAAGGAGGAGCCTCTGGAAACACCATATATTTT; CDR3aa: CATSEGGASGNTIYF
d_gene: TRBD2; abundance: -; j_gene: TRBJ2-1; v_gene: TRBV19; CDR3nt: TGTGCCAGTAGTAACGGACTAGTAAAGAGCTTC; CDR3aa: CASSNGLVKSF
d_gene: -; abundance: -; j_gene: TRBJ2-2; v_gene: TRBV7-2; CDR3nt: TGTGCCAGCAGCTTAAGTGCCGGGGAGCTGTTTTTT; CDR3aa: CASSLSAGELFF
d_gene: -; abundance: many; j_gene: TRBJ2-7; v_gene: TRBV7-9; CDR3nt: TGTGCCAGCAGCCAGAGAGGGGATAACGAGCAGTACTTC; CDR3aa: CASSQRGDNEQYF
d_gene: -; abundance: many; j_gene: TRBJ2-1; v_gene: TRBV7-2; CDR3nt: TGTGCCAGCAGCTTCGCAGGGGGGTCAGGGGATGAGCAGTTCTTC; CDR3aa: CASSFAGGSGDEQFF
d_gene: TRBD1; abundance: many; j_gene: TRBJ1-1; v_gene: TRBV5-1; CDR3nt: TGCGCCAGCAGGGTGGACAGGGGCGGAACTGAAGCTTTCTTT; CDR3aa: CASRVDRGGTEAFF
d_gene: -; abundance: many; j_gene: TRBJ1-1; v_gene: TRBV5-1; CDR3nt: TGCGCCAGCAGCTTGGTATCAGTTAACACTGAAGCTTTCTTT; CDR3aa: CASSLVSVNTEAFF
d_gene: -; abundance: -; j_gene: TRBJ1-2; v_gene: TRBV10-3; CDR3nt: TGTGCCAGCTCTATTACCGGGACTCAAACGGGATCTGGCTACACCTTC; CDR3aa: CASSITGTQTGSGYTF
d_gene: -; abundance: many; j_gene: TRBJ1-1; v_gene: TRBV5-1; CDR3nt: TGCGCCAGCAGCTCACAACCCCCGGCTGAGGGCACTGAAGCTTTCTTT; CDR3aa: CASSSQPPAEGTEAFF
d_gene: -; abundance: many; j_gene: TRBJ2-6; v_gene: TRBV20-1; CDR3nt: TGCAGTGCTCAAGACAGAAACTCTGGGGCCAACGTCCTGACTTTC; CDR3aa: CSAQDRNSGANVLTF
d_gene: TRBD2; abundance: many; j_gene: TRBJ2-5; v_gene: TRBV5-6; CDR3nt: TGTGCCAGCAGCTTTAGCGGGGGGCTGGAGACCCAGTACTTC; CDR3aa: CASSFSGGLETQYF
d_gene: -; abundance: many; j_gene: TRBJ2-2; v_gene: TRBV20-1; CDR3nt: TGCAGTGCTAGAGACCGTAGTTCGGAGCTGTTTTTT; CDR3aa: CSARDRSSELFF
d_gene: -; abundance: many; j_gene: TRBJ2-1; v_gene: TRBV10-3; CDR3nt: TGTGCCATCAGTCCTTTAGCGGGACAGAACTACAATGAGCAGTTCTTC; CDR3aa: CAISPLAGQNYNEQFF
d_gene: TRBD2; abundance: many; j_gene: TRBJ2-3; v_gene: TRBV7-3; CDR3nt: TGTGCCAGCAGCTTAAGTGGTCTAGCGGGGGTCAGTGAGGGAGATACGCAGTATTTT; CDR3aa: CASSLSGLAGVSEGDTQYF
d_gene: -; abundance: many; j_gene: TRBJ2-3; v_gene: TRBV9; CDR3nt: TGTGCCAGCAGCGTAGCTGTGGGGGTTAGGACAGATACGCAGTATTTT; CDR3aa: CASSVAVGVRTDTQYF
d_gene: TRBD1; abundance: -; j_gene: TRBJ1-6; v_gene: TRBV5-1; CDR3nt: TGCGCCAGCAGCTTTGGGACAGGAGGGAATTCACCCCTCCACTTT; CDR3aa: CASSFGTGGNSPLHF
d_gene: -; abundance: many; j_gene: TRBJ1-6; v_gene: TRBV5-1; CDR3nt: TGCGCCAGCAGCTTGGTAGTCCTCCAGGACACTAATTCACCCCTCCACTTT; CDR3aa: CASSLVVLQDTNSPLHF
d_gene: -; abundance: many; j_gene: TRBJ2-7; v_gene: TRBV10-2; CDR3nt: TGCGCCAGCACCGACCGGGCTAATAAAGGATCCTACGAGCAGTACTTC; CDR3aa: CASTDRANKGSYEQYF
d_gene: TRBD1; abundance: many; j_gene: TRBJ2-7; v_gene: TRBV10-3; CDR3nt: TGTGCCATCAGCGCTGACAGGGCCGAAACCTACGAGCAGTACTTC; CDR3aa: CAISADRAETYEQYF
d_gene: -; abundance: -; j_gene: TRBJ2-3; v_gene: TRBV27; CDR3nt: TGTGCCAGGCAATTTCCTACGCAGTATTTT; CDR3aa: CARQFPTQYF
d_gene: -; abundance: few; j_gene: TRBJ1-1; v_gene: TRBV5-1; CDR3nt: TGCGCCAGCACCCTCGGACAGTCGAACACTGAAGCTTTCTTT; CDR3aa: CASTLGQSNTEAFF
d_gene: -; abundance: many; j_gene: TRBJ2-3; v_gene: TRBV10-1; CDR3nt: TGCGCCAGCAGTGAGGGAGGGGGCGCCCGGGATACGCAGTATTTT; CDR3aa: CASSEGGGARDTQYF
d_gene: TRBD1; abundance: many; j_gene: TRBJ1-1; v_gene: TRBV20-1; CDR3nt: TGCAGTGCTAGCGTTCCGGGACAGGGGAACACTGAAGCTTTCTTT; CDR3aa: CSASVPGQGNTEAFF
d_gene: -; abundance: many; j_gene: TRBJ1-5; v_gene: TRBV12-5; CDR3nt: TGTGCTAGTGGTTCCGGGGGAGGAACTGGGCAGCCCCAGCATTTT; CDR3aa: CASGSGGGTGQPQHF
d_gene: -; abundance: many; j_gene: TRBJ1-4; v_gene: TRBV5-1; CDR3nt: TGCGCCAGCAGCTTGAGACGGCCCAATGAAAAACTGTTTTTT; CDR3aa: CASSLRRPNEKLFF
d_gene: -; abundance: many; j_gene: TRBJ2-6; v_gene: TRBV5-4; CDR3nt: TGTGCCAGCAGCTTCCGCAGGGGGGACTCTGGGGCCAACGTCCTGACTTTC; CDR3aa: CASSFRRGDSGANVLTF
d_gene: TRBD1; abundance: many; j_gene: TRBJ2-7; v_gene: TRBV13; CDR3nt: TGTGCCAGCAGCTCGGCCGTTGGGACAGGGGATTTATACGAGCAGTACTTC; CDR3aa: CASSSAVGTGDLYEQYF
d_gene: -; abundance: many; j_gene: TRBJ2-7; v_gene: TRBV20-1; CDR3nt: TGCAGTGCTAGTAAAAGGGCTCTCTACGAGCAGTACTTC; CDR3aa: CSASKRALYEQYF
d_gene: -; abundance: many; j_gene: TRBJ1-1; v_gene: TRBV5-1; CDR3nt: TGCGCCAGCAGCTTGTCCCTGGGGAAGAACACTGAAGCTTTCTTT; CDR3aa: CASSLSLGKNTEAFF